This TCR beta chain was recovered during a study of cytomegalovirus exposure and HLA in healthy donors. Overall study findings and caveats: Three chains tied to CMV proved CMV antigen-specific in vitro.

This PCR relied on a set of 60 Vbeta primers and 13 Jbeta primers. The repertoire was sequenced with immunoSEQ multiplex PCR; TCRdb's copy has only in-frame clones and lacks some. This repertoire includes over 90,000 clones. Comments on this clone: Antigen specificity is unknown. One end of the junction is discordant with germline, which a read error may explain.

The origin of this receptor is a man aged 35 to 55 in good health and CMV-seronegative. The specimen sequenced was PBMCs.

CDR3 nucleotides: TGTGCCAGTAGTATTCAGAAGGGACTAGCGGCCTCCCACGAGCAGTACTTC. Its protein is CASSIQKGLAASHEQYF. This rearrangement joins TRBV19 to TRBJ2-7, with 11 bases identical to TRBD2. Germline-derived CDR1 and CDR2 are LNHDA and SQIVND (reference sequence). This CDR3 has 17 amino acids.